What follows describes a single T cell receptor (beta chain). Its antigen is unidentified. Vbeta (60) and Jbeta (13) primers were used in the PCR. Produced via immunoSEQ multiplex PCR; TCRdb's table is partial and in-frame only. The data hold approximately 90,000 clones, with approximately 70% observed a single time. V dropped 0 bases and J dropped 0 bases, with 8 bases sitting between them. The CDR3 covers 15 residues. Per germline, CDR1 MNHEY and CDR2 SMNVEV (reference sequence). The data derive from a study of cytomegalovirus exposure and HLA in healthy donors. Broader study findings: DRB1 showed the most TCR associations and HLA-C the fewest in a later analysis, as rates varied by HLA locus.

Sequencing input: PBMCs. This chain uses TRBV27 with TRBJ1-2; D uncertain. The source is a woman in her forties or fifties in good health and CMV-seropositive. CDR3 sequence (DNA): TGTGCCAGCAGTTTATCCGGGTCGTCTAACTATGGCTACACCTTC. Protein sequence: CASSLSGSSNYGYTF.